Following are 10 T cell receptor beta chains from one sample sequenced in a study of Graves' ophthalmopathy and Graves' hyperthyroidism. For repertoire sequencing, the TCR beta CDR3 regions were amplified from RNA transcripts. HTBI primers were used in a first-round RT-PCR, which preceded a second-round multiplex PCR. Using its own MiXCR run on the multiplex PCR reads, TCRdb lists one record per CDR3 protein. This table has hundreds of thousands of distinct CDR3 sequences, over 40% appearing once. Material: peripheral blood. The receptors were gathered from an adult man with Graves' ophthalmopathy.

In DNA, the CDR3 is TGTGCCAGCAGTGAAGCCACGACGACCGGGGAGCTGTTTTTT. As protein: CASSEATTTGELFF. This sequence joins TRBV2 and TRBJ2-2, with D uncertain. V lost 0 bases and J 5 bases, leaving 7 bases between the germline ends. Germline V CDR1 and CDR2: SNHLY, FYNNEI. The CDR3 is 14 amino acids.

V usage is TRBV29-1 and J usage is TRBJ2-5; D is perhaps TRBD1 or TRBD2 (5 bases each). V was cut by 7 bases and J by 6 bases, with 9 bases left in between. Germline CDR1 is SQVTM and CDR2 is ANQGSEA. The CDR3 is 10 amino acids. The CDR3 DNA is TGCAGCGCGACGGGACAGACCCAGTACTTC. Protein product: CSATGQTQYF.

This clonotype was detected many times. The chain carries TRBV4-3 and TRBJ1-1, with TRBD1 as a possible D gene (5 bases). The germline V gene encodes CDR1 LGHNA and CDR2 YSLEER. V lost 0 bases and J 1 base, leaving 6 bases between the germline ends. This CDR3 comprises 14 residues. The CDR3 DNA follows: TGCGCCAGCAGCCAAGACAGGGCGAACACTGAAGCTTTCTTT. Translation gives CASSQDRANTEAFF.

The table lists this clonotype with many counts. The chain recombines TRBV20-1 with TRBJ2-7; 9 bases fit TRBD1. Germline CDR1 reads DFQATT; CDR2 reads SNEGSKA (reference sequence). Germline trimming cut 3 bases from V and 3 bases from J; bases unmatched to any gene: 3. The CDR3 length is 13 residues. The CDR3 reads CSARVGQGYEQYF. The CDR3 nucleotides read TGCAGTGCTAGGGTGGGACAGGGCTACGAGCAGTACTTC.

This clonotype was found many times. The rearrangement links TRBV19 to TRBJ1-5; TRBD1 matches 7 bases. The CDR3 length is 14 residues. Looked up from germline, CDR1 is LNHDA and CDR2 is SQIVND (reference sequence). The V segment lost 3 bases and the J segment 3 bases; nucleotides outside the gene matches: 2. The CDR3 loop reads CASSMTGHNQPQHF. CDR3 nucleotides: TGTGCCAGTAGTATGACAGGGCACAATCAGCCCCAGCATTTT.

This clonotype showed up many times. A junction end diverges from the germline sequence, so it may reflect a read error. This chain joins TRBV2 and TRBJ2-7; TRBD2 matches 10 bases. The CDR3 contains 12 residues. Per germline, CDR1 SNHLY and CDR2 FYNNEI. CDR3 sequence (DNA): TGTGCCGGCAGGACTAGCGGAAACGAGCAGTACTTC. This codes for CAGRTSGNEQYF.

This clonotype was recorded a few times. The V gene is TRBV5-5, the J gene TRBJ1-1; no definite D call. V dropped 0 bases and J dropped 2 bases, with 8 bases sitting between them. This CDR3 has 14 amino acids. Germline lookup yields CDR1 SGHKS and CDR2 YYEKEE (reference sequence). The CDR3 sequence: CASSLVNVNTEAFF. As DNA, the CDR3 is TGTGCCAGCAGCTTGGTAAATGTTAACACTGAAGCTTTCTTT.

This sequence joins TRBV25-1 and TRBJ1-4, with 7 bases matching TRBD1. The CDR3 has 14 amino acids. CDR1 and CDR2 from the germline V gene are MGHDK and SYGVNS. J lost 7 bases, V lost 4 bases, and 6 bases had no gene match. The CDR3 DNA reads as TGTGCCAGCAGTGCTAGGGGGCGCGGTGAAAAACTGTTTTTT. It codes for CASSARGRGEKLFF.

The V call is TRBV24-1, the J call TRBJ2-5; unclear D gene. CDR1 KGHDR and CDR2 SFDVKD come from the germline V gene. V lost 6 bases, J lost 3 bases, and 10 bases lay in between. The CDR3 totals 13 residues. CDR3 region: CATSRRSEETQYF. The CDR3 nucleotides are TGTGCCACCAGTAGGCGGTCAGAAGAGACCCAGTACTTC.

V usage is TRBV11-3 and J usage is TRBJ2-6, with a weak D call TRBD1 (6 bases). CDR1 and CDR2 from the germline V gene are SGHNT and YENEEA. This CDR3 is 19 amino acids long. Trimming shortened V by 5 bases and J by 0 bases, and 20 bases separated the two germline ends. CDR3 in DNA: TGTGCCAGCAGCCACCTCAGGGGCCTACACCTCTCTGGGGCCAACGTCCTGACTTTC. This encodes CASSHLRGLHLSGANVLTF.